This is a list of T cell receptor beta chains from one sample in a study of blood T cell repertoires in COVID-19. TCRdb's copy holds only in-frame clones and misses some; the assay was immunoSEQ multiplex PCR. The sample contains almost 250,000 clones, around 89% of which appear only once. What was sequenced was PBMCs or T cells enriched from blood (not recorded which). The origin of the receptors is a woman aged 30 to 39 who had recovered from COVID-19. The CDR3 runs from the conserved cysteine through the conserved F or W. The D gene is left open where the match is weak. Rows may omit the clone size; those that give it use once, few, many or a size class.

clone_size: once
d_call: TRBD2
v_call: TRBV11-2
j_call: TRBJ2-2
cdr3_nt: TGTGCCAGCAGCTTAGATCTTAGACTAGCCCCCGGGGAGCTGTTTTTT
cdr3_aa: CASSLDLRLAPGELFF

clone_size: few
d_call: TRBD1
v_call: TRBV19
j_call: TRBJ2-7
cdr3_nt: TGTGCCAGTAGTATTCGACAGGGATACGAGCAGTACTTC
cdr3_aa: CASSIRQGYEQYF

clone_size: .
d_call: .
v_call: TRBV15
j_call: TRBJ2-1
cdr3_nt: TGTGCCACCAGCAGAGGGACTGGATACAATGAGCAGTTCTTC
cdr3_aa: CATSRGTGYNEQFF

clone_size: .
d_call: .
v_call: TRBV19
j_call: TRBJ1-1
cdr3_nt: TGTGCCAGTAGTCTTCAGCGAAACACTGAAGCTTTCTTT
cdr3_aa: CASSLQRNTEAFF

clone_size: .
d_call: .
v_call: TRBV19
j_call: TRBJ2-5
cdr3_nt: TGTGCCAGTAGTATAGCACCGTATGGAGGGGAGACCCAGTACTTC
cdr3_aa: CASSIAPYGGETQYF

clone_size: .
d_call: .
v_call: TRBV28
j_call: TRBJ1-5
cdr3_nt: TGTGCCAGCAGACGCGACAGGTTAGGCAATCAGCCCCAGCATTTT
cdr3_aa: CASRRDRLGNQPQHF

clone_size: .
d_call: TRBD1
v_call: TRBV19
j_call: TRBJ1-2
cdr3_nt: TGTGCCAGTAGTAGGTACCGGGACAGGGGGATTGGCTACACCTTC
cdr3_aa: CASSRYRDRGIGYTF

clone_size: .
d_call: .
v_call: TRBV11-3
j_call: TRBJ2-1
cdr3_nt: TGTGCCAGCGGCGACCGGGAGAAGCAGTTCTTC
cdr3_aa: CASGDREKQFF

clone_size: .
d_call: .
v_call: TRBV7-2
j_call: TRBJ1-6
cdr3_nt: TGTGCCAGCAGCTTCGGTGGACTTAATTCACCCCTCCACTTT
cdr3_aa: CASSFGGLNSPLHF

clone_size: .
d_call: .
v_call: TRBV7-2
j_call: TRBJ1-2
cdr3_nt: TGTGCCAGCAGCCAAAACGGCAGGGTTGGCTACACCTTC
cdr3_aa: CASSQNGRVGYTF